The rows below give T cell receptor beta chains drawn from one sample of a study of blood T cell repertoires in COVID-19. The assay was immunoSEQ multiplex PCR, and TCRdb's table has in-frame clones only and misses some. The sample records approximately 110,000 clones, around 86% being singletons. Sequenced input: peripheral blood. The origin of the receptors is a human donor in a cohort sampled during active COVID-19. The CDR3 runs from the conserved cysteine through the conserved F or W. Fields, in order: clone size, D gene, V gene, J gene, CDR3 DNA, CDR3 protein. A D gene is named only where the DNA matches it firmly. Clone size appears in some rows only: once, few, many, or a class for an expanded clone.

-	TRBD2	TRBV6-2/TRBV6-3	TRBJ2-5	TGTGCCAGCAGCACCGGACTAGCGGGAGGGCAAGAGACCCAGTACTTC	CASSTGLAGGQETQYF
-	TRBD1	TRBV5-1	TRBJ1-4	TGCGCCAGCAGCCAAGGGACAGCGGGTTATGAAAAACTGTTTTTT	CASSQGTAGYEKLFF
-	-	TRBV28	TRBJ2-3	TGTGCCAGCACGGAGACGGTCGCAGATACGCAGTATTTT	CASTETVADTQYF
-	TRBD1	TRBV9	TRBJ2-1	TGTGCCAGCAGCGTAGAAGGGACAGGGAAAGGACAGTTCTTC	CASSVEGTGKGQFF
-	-	TRBV11-2	TRBJ1-1	TGTGCCAGCAGCCCCTCCCGAGGGGGCACTGAAGCTTTCTTT	CASSPSRGGTEAFF
-	TRBD1	TRBV3-1/TRBV3-2	TRBJ2-1	TGTGCCAGCAGCCAAGCCGGGACAGGGTCCCATGAGCAGTTCTTC	CASSQAGTGSHEQFF
-	-	TRBV28	TRBJ1-2	TGTGCCAGCAGCCCCGCAGAGGCCGGGCCCAAAAGGGGTGGCTACACCTTC	CASSPAEAGPKRGGYTF
-	-	TRBV7-2	TRBJ2-7	TGTGCCAGCAGCACCCGGGACACCGCCTACGAGCAGTACTTC	CASSTRDTAYEQYF
-	TRBD1	TRBV27	TRBJ2-5	TGTGCCAGCAGTTCAGACAGGGGGCCGGGAGAGACCCAGTACTTC	CASSSDRGPGETQYF
-	-	TRBV11-3	TRBJ2-3	TGTGCCAGCAGCTTAGGAACCGGGTTAGACACAGATACGCAGTATTTT	CASSLGTGLDTDTQYF
-	-	TRBV12-3/TRBV12-4	TRBJ2-7	TGTGCCAGCAGTTTAACCAGGGAATCCGAGCAGTACTTC	CASSLTRESEQYF
few	-	TRBV28	TRBJ1-2	TGTGCCAGCACGGGAGCAGATCGTAACTATGGCTACACCTTC	CASTGADRNYGYTF
-	-	TRBV6-5	TRBJ1-1	TGTGCCACCTTAGGACGGCGCGGGTGGACTGAAGCTTTCTTT	CATLGRRGWTEAFF
once	-	TRBV29-1	TRBJ2-3	TGCAGCGTTGAAGATCTTTACGGGAGTAAGACAGATACGCAGTATTTT	CSVEDLYGSKTDTQYF
-	TRBD2	TRBV6-2/TRBV6-3	TRBJ2-7	TGTGCCAGCAGTTACGGGACTAGCTGGACGTACGAGCAGTACTTC	CASSYGTSWTYEQYF
-	TRBD2	TRBV24-1	TRBJ2-2	TGTGCCACCAGTGATTCCGGACTAGCGAACACCGGGGAGCTGTTTTTT	CATSDSGLANTGELFF
-	-	TRBV5-1	TRBJ1-1	TGCGCCAGCAGCTTGGTCGGGGGGAACACTGAAGCTTTCTTT	CASSLVGGNTEAFF
-	TRBD1	TRBV3-1/TRBV3-2	TRBJ1-2	TGTGCCAGCAGCCAGGGGACAGGGAATGGCTACACCTTC	CASSQGTGNGYTF
-	TRBD2	TRBV7-9	TRBJ2-1	TGTGCCAGCAGCTTGCCCGAGCGGGAGGGCCTTATGGATGAGCAGTTCTTC	CASSLPEREGLMDEQFF
-	-	TRBV7-3	TRBJ1-1	TGTGCCAGCAGCTTATGGCCAAACACTGAAGCTTTCTTT	CASSLWPNTEAFF
-	-	TRBV5-1	TRBJ1-1	TGCGCCAGCAGCTTGGGTTGGGAGTACACTGAAGCTTTCTTT	CASSLGWEYTEAFF
once	-	TRBV29-1	TRBJ2-2	TGCAGCGGGTATAGGGGTTTGGGCGGGGAGCTGTTTTTT	CSGYRGLGGELFF
-	TRBD2	TRBV7-3	TRBJ2-7	TGTGCCAGCAGCCCCCAGGGAGGGTCGAATTCCTACGAGCAGTACTTC	CASSPQGGSNSYEQYF
-	-	TRBV28	TRBJ2-1	TGTGCCAGCAGTTCCCCTATCCCCCGGGACACCTCCTACAATGAGCAGTTCTTC	CASSSPIPRDTSYNEQFF
-	-	TRBV7-2	TRBJ2-5	TGTGCCAGCAGCTTAGTAGTTAAGACCCAGTACTTC	CASSLVVKTQYF
-	TRBD2	TRBV18	TRBJ2-3	TGTGCCAGCTCACCAGGACTAGCGGGACACACAGATACGCAGTATTTT	CASSPGLAGHTDTQYF
-	-	TRBV5-8	TRBJ2-7	TGTGCCAGCAGCTTGTTGGGCTACAGGGAGCAGTACTTC	CASSLLGYREQYF
-	-	TRBV6-5	TRBJ2-2	TGTGCCAGCAGGGGAAGCGGGAGACAGGGCGGGGAGCTGTTTTTT	CASRGSGRQGGELFF
-	-	TRBV12-3/TRBV12-4	TRBJ1-2	TGTGCCAGCAAGGGGTTGTCCTCTGATGGCTACACCTTC	CASKGLSSDGYTF
-	-	TRBV7-9	TRBJ1-2	TGTGCCAGCAGCTTAGAACAGGAGTTTAGATACTATGGCTACACCTTC	CASSLEQEFRYYGYTF
few	-	TRBV7-9	TRBJ1-2	TGTGCCAGCATCAGGCACGAGACAGCCAACTATGGCTACACCTTC	CASIRHETANYGYTF
-	-	TRBV7-9	TRBJ1-3	TGTGCCAGCAGCGGCAGGGGTATACCCTCTGGAAACACCATATATTTT	CASSGRGIPSGNTIYF
once	TRBD1	TRBV28	TRBJ1-3	TGTGCCAGCTATGGGGGGACAGCTGGAAACACCATATATTTT	CASYGGTAGNTIYF
-	-	TRBV4-1	TRBJ1-1	TGCGCCAGCACGGGGAGGGGGGGCACTGAAGCTTTCTTT	CASTGRGGTEAFF
-	-	TRBV9	TRBJ1-2	TGTGCCAGCAGCGTAGAGACACAAGTCTTGGACTATGGCTACACCTTC	CASSVETQVLDYGYTF
-	-	TRBV2	TRBJ1-4	TGTGCCAGCAGGGACCCTCCAGGGAAGAATGAAAAACTGTTTTTT	CASRDPPGKNEKLFF
-	-	TRBV19	TRBJ1-3	TGTGCCAGGCTTCGGGGTGACGGAAACACCATATATTTT	CARLRGDGNTIYF
once	TRBD1	TRBV2	TRBJ2-1	TGTGCCAGCAGTACAGGGGGAGATGAGCAGTTCTTC	CASSTGGDEQFF
-	-	TRBV11-2	TRBJ1-3	TGTGCCAGCAGCTTATACCAGGGGGGAAACACCATATATTTT	CASSLYQGGNTIYF
-	-	TRBV27	TRBJ1-2	TGTGCCAGCAGTTTGAATTGGAACAGCTATGGCTACACCTTC	CASSLNWNSYGYTF
-	-	TRBV19	TRBJ1-4	TGTGCCAGTAAACGAGGCCCTAATGAAAAACTGTTTTTT	CASKRGPNEKLFF
-	TRBD1	TRBV19	TRBJ2-5	TGTGCCAGTAGTATCGAGGGGGCTAGGGAGACCCAGTACTTC	CASSIEGARETQYF
-	TRBD1	TRBV5-1	TRBJ2-3	TGCGCCAGCAGCTCTCGACAGGGTGCAGATACGCAGTATTTT	CASSSRQGADTQYF
-	-	TRBV12-1	TRBJ2-5	TGTGCCAGCAGCTCCCCCGCGGGACTAGCGGGAGAGGTAGGAGAGACCCAGTACTTC	CASSSPAGLAGEVGETQYF
-	-	TRBV3-1/TRBV3-2	TRBJ2-4	TGTGCCAGCAGCCAAGTATATAGAATGGGGGGAAACATTCAGTACTTC	CASSQVYRMGGNIQYF
few	-	TRBV30	TRBJ1-1	TGTGCCTGGAGAGGAGGTTATAACACTGAAGCTTTCTTT	CAWRGGYNTEAFF
-	-	TRBV28	TRBJ1-5	TGTGCCAGCCGGGGGTCGGCCTACAATCAGCCCCAGCATTTT	CASRGSAYNQPQHF
-	-	TRBV4-3	TRBJ2-5	TGCGCCAGCAGCCCCAAAGGCGGTTTCCAAGAGACCCAGTACTTC	CASSPKGGFQETQYF
-	TRBD1	TRBV24-1	TRBJ2-7	TGTGCCACCAGTGACTTGACAGGGGTCACCTACGAGCAGTACTTC	CATSDLTGVTYEQYF
-	-	TRBV2	TRBJ2-7	TGTGCCAGCAGTGACGGGGTAAAAGCGGACGAGCAGTACTTC	CASSDGVKADEQYF
once	-	TRBV12-3/TRBV12-4	TRBJ1-2	TGTGCCAGCAGTTTAAGGAGAGGGTATGGCTACACCTTC	CASSLRRGYGYTF
-	-	TRBV4-2	TRBJ2-3	TGTGCCAGCAGCGCCACAGGGACCACAGATACGCAGTATTTT	CASSATGTTDTQYF
-	-	TRBV6-1	TRBJ2-7	TGTGCCAGCAGTGAACAGGGTCAGAACTACGAGCAGTACTTC	CASSEQGQNYEQYF
few	-	TRBV3-1/TRBV3-2	TRBJ2-1	TGTGCCAGCAGCCAAGATCCTTACGGGAGTGGCGATGAGCAGTTCTTC	CASSQDPYGSGDEQFF
-	-	TRBV19	TRBJ1-2	TGTGCCAGTATGGGCTCAAGTTTCTATGGCTACACCTTC	CASMGSSFYGYTF
-	-	TRBV4-3	TRBJ2-1	TGCGCCAGCAGCCAAGCCCTGGGGGAGGCATACAATGAGCAGTTCTTC	CASSQALGEAYNEQFF
-	-	TRBV7-2	TRBJ1-2	TGTGCCAGCAGCCACCAAGCCACCTATGGCTACACCTTC	CASSHQATYGYTF
-	-	TRBV6-5	TRBJ2-3	TGTGCCAGCAGCTCCCAAGCGGGCATTTCAGATACGCAGTATTTT	CASSSQAGISDTQYF
-	TRBD2	TRBV11-3	TRBJ2-3	TGTGCCAGCAGCTTAGGTGTTGCGGGAGGGAGCACAGATACGCAGTATTTT	CASSLGVAGGSTDTQYF